This is a list of T cell receptor beta chains from one sample in a study of T-cell reconstitution after alpha-beta-depleted transplantation in children. TCRdb passed the PCR reads through MiXCR, listing each CDR3 protein once. This table holds over 150,000 distinct CDR3 sequences, roughly 14% found once. Sequencing was performed on PBMCs from the stem cell graft donor, taken from the stem cell graft. All receptors derive from a human donor who donated a stem cell graft to a child with acute lymphoblastic leukemia. The CDR3 runs from the conserved cysteine through the conserved F or W. Each record gives: V gene, D gene, J gene, clone size, CDR3 DNA, CDR3 protein. D genes are given only for firm matches. Only part of the rows carry a size: once, few, many, or a class if the clone is expanded.

TRBV19	TRBD1	TRBJ2-2	-	TGTGCCAGTACTTACAGGGGTGTAGTTTCCGGGGAGCTGTTTTTT	CASTYRGVVSGELFF
TRBV7-9	-	TRBJ2-7	-	TGTGCCAGCAGCGGAAGGGTTGGGAAGGGCTTTTACGAGCAGTACTTC	CASSGRVGKGFYEQYF
TRBV27	TRBD2	TRBJ2-1	many	TGTGCCAGCAGTTTATTAGCGGGAGAGTCCAATGAGCAGTTCTTC	CASSLLAGESNEQFF
TRBV6-5	TRBD1	TRBJ1-1	-	TGTGCCAGCAGTTACCCGACCGGGACAGGGGACACTGAAGCTTTCTTT	CASSYPTGTGDTEAFF
TRBV7-8	-	TRBJ2-5	many	TGTGCCAGCAGTCTTAGGACTTCCGAAGAGACCCAGTACTTC	CASSLRTSEETQYF
TRBV11-3	-	TRBJ2-3	-	TGTGCCAGCACGCTCCCTAGCACAGATACGCAGTATTTT	CASTLPSTDTQYF
TRBV7-8	-	TRBJ2-4	-	TGTGCCAGCAGCGCCCCACTAGTGGAAAACATTCAGTACTTC	CASSAPLVENIQYF
TRBV5-1	TRBD1	TRBJ1-1	many	TGCGCCAGCAGCTCGCACTTTAGGGGACAGGGGAACACTGAAGCTTTCTTT	CASSSHFRGQGNTEAFF
TRBV6-1	-	TRBJ1-2	-	TGTGCCAGCAGTGAAGCGGGCAGGAGCCGCTACACCTTC	CASSEAGRSRYTF
TRBV12-3/TRBV12-4	-	TRBJ1-1	many	TGTGTAGTGCGGGCACAGGACCACACTGAAGCTTTCTTT	CVVRAQDHTEAFF
TRBV5-1	TRBD1	TRBJ1-1	many	TGCGCCAGCAGCTGGGGTTACAGGGGGAGGAACACTGAAGCTTTCTTT	CASSWGYRGRNTEAFF
TRBV15	TRBD2	TRBJ2-3	many	TGTGCCACCAGCAGAACGGGGCGTTGGGGGGGAGCCAGCACAGATACGCAGTATTTT	CATSRTGRWGGASTDTQYF
TRBV5-1	TRBD1	TRBJ2-5	-	TGCGCCAGCAGCTTCCGGACAGGGTATGGCGAGACCCAGTACTTC	CASSFRTGYGETQYF